This TCR beta chain derives from a study of OX40 agonist ivuxolimab in advanced cancers. As for the study in general: Three patients, one with hepatocellular carcinoma and two with cutaneous melanoma, achieved partial responses.

V lost 10 bases to trimming and J lost 5 bases, with 3 bases between them. Germline V gene lookup returns CDR1 WNHNN and CDR2 SYGVQD (reference sequence). The CDR3 runs 8 residues. Profiling relied on immunoSEQ multiplex PCR, and the TCRdb table lists in-frame clones only, not all of them. The data show about 70,000 clones, approximately 80% seen once. Note on this clone: No antigen is known for it.

Prior autoimmune disease or systemic immunosuppression barred patients. Sampling times: baseline, cycle 4 day 1, cycle 7 day 1. General study results and limits: Expanded clones belonging to CD8+ T cells outnumbered, on average, those of CD4+.

The TCR sequence derives from an adult with an advanced solid tumor such as melanoma, head and neck, liver or kidney cancer. The sequenced sample was CD4+ or CD8+ T cells sorted from blood, obtained in a trial of the OX40 agonist ivuxolimab. This chain joins TRBV10-1 and TRBJ2-7; unclear D gene. CDR3 residues: CAMHEQYF. CDR3 in DNA: TGCGCCATGCACGAGCAGTACTTC.